The 20 T cell receptor beta chains below all came from one sample that was sequenced in a study of cytomegalovirus exposure and HLA in healthy donors. Primers for the PCR totalled 60 Vbeta and 13 Jbeta. Method: immunoSEQ multiplex PCR; TCRdb's copy keeps in-frame clones and lacks some. The sample includes roughly 80,000 clones, more than 50% of them seen just once. The source material was PBMCs. The receptors originated from a male donor in good health and CMV-seropositive.

Only a few counts were recorded for this clone. The V and J genes are TRBV19 and TRBJ2-7; TRBD2 matches 8 bases. V shed 5 bases and J 1 base; nucleotides not matched to a gene: 7. The germline V gene encodes CDR1 LNHDA and CDR2 SQIVND (reference sequence). This CDR3 region has 15 residues. As DNA, the CDR3 is TGTGCCAGTAGTCCCCGAGCGGGAGAGTCCTACGAGCAGTACTTC. Protein sequence: CASSPRAGESYEQYF.

The chain couples TRBV10-3 to TRBJ2-1; the match to TRBD2 covers 11 bases. Germline lookup yields CDR1 ENHRY and CDR2 SYGVKD. V gave up 6 bases and J gave up 9 bases; unmatched junction bases: 7. The CDR3 totals 14 residues. CDR3: CAISTSGSTTEQFF. The CDR3 nucleotides read TGTGCCATCAGCACTAGCGGGAGTACAACTGAGCAGTTCTTC.

The chain is built from TRBV6-1 and TRBJ2-5; 10 bases align to TRBD2. The germline gives CDR1 MNHNS, CDR2 SASEGT. The V segment lost 4 bases and the J segment 2 bases; nucleotides outside the gene matches: 4. CDR3 length: 15 amino acids. This chain's CDR3 is CASSGTSGPQETQYF. DNA of the CDR3: TGTGCCAGCAGTGGGACTAGCGGACCTCAAGAGACCCAGTACTTC.

This chain links TRBV7-7 with TRBJ2-1; TRBD1 matches 10 bases. Unmatched junction bases numbered 3, after V lost 5 bases and J lost 8 bases. The CDR3 covers 13 residues. The V gene's germline CDR1 is SSHAT and CDR2 FNYEAQ (reference sequence). The CDR3 sequence is CASSPGTGDEQFF. The CDR3 nucleotides read TGTGCCAGCAGCCCCGGGACAGGGGATGAGCAGTTCTTC.

The rearrangement uses TRBV4-2 and TRBJ2-3; 11 nucleotides match TRBD2. CDR1 and CDR2 from the germline V gene are LGHNA and YNFKEQ. Trimming took 0 bases from V and 7 from J; bases not matched to a gene: 9. The CDR3 has 17 amino acids. As DNA, the CDR3 is TGTGCCAGCAGCCAAGATAGGACTAGCGGGCAAACCTATACGCAGTATTTT. Translating gives CASSQDRTSGQTYTQYF.

As regards this clone: The germline gene is not matched at one end of the junction; a read error may be the cause. The V gene is TRBV18, the J gene TRBJ2-2; 14 bases map to TRBD2. The CDR3 runs to 17 residues. Germline-derived CDR1 and CDR2 are KGHSH and LQKENI. The CDR3 here is CASSPPGLAGATGELFF. DNA for the CDR3: TGTGCCAGCTCCCCACCGGGACTAGCGGGAGCCACCGGGGAGCTGTTTTTT.

The V call is TRBV30, the J call TRBJ1-2, with a weak D call TRBD1 (6 bases). V gave up 7 bases and J gave up 3 bases, with 12 bases separating them. This CDR3 is built from 12 residues. Per the germline V gene, CDR1 is GTSNPN and CDR2 is SVGIG (reference sequence). This CDR3 reads CASQGVDYGYTF. The CDR3 DNA sequence: TGTGCCTCACAGGGCGTCGACTATGGCTACACCTTC.

The rearrangement links TRBV11-1 to TRBJ1-2, with D unresolved. From germline, CDR1 is SGHAT and CDR2 FQDESV (reference sequence). The V and J ends lost 5 bases and 4 bases respectively, with 17 bases between them. The CDR3 sequence is 15 residues long. The CDR3 protein is CASSESGQRRYGYTF. DNA for the CDR3: TGTGCCAGCAGCGAAAGCGGGCAGAGACGCTATGGCTACACCTTC.

The chain recombines TRBV7-3 with TRBJ1-1; tentative D call: TRBD1 (5 bases). V was trimmed by 4 bases and J by 2 bases, leaving 11 bases between them. The CDR3 totals 14 residues. Per germline, CDR1 SGHTA and CDR2 FQGTGA. The CDR3 nucleotides are TGTGCCAGCAGCTCCCGGGGGGGAAACACTGAAGCTTTCTTT. It encodes CASSSRGGNTEAFF.

V gene TRBV5-4 combines with J gene TRBJ2-2; 9 bases fit TRBD2. This CDR3 region has 16 residues. Germline lookup yields CDR1 SGHNT and CDR2 YYREEE (reference sequence). The J segment lost 1 base and the V segment lost 4 bases, leaving 5 bases of the junction unmatched. The CDR3 coding sequence is TGTGCCAGCAGCGATCGACTAGCGGAGAACACCGGGGAGCTGTTTTTT. It translates to CASSDRLAENTGELFF. Drawing the rest from reference TRBV5-4 and TRBJ2-2, the complete variable domain is ETGVTQSPTHLIKTRGQQVTLRCSSQSGHNTVSWYQQALGQGPQFIFQYYREEENGRGNFPPRFSGLQFPNYSSELNVNALELDDSALYLCASSDRLAENTGELFFGEGSRLTVL.

The V call is TRBV5-5, the J call TRBJ1-1, with D perhaps TRBD1 (6 bases). Trimming shortened V by 4 bases and J by 4 bases, and 17 bases separated the two germline ends. Germline lookup yields CDR1 SGHKS and CDR2 YYEKEE (reference sequence). The CDR3 length is 15 residues. The CDR3 protein is CASSPDRFRGTEAFF. DNA of the CDR3: TGTGCCAGCAGCCCCGACAGGTTTCGTGGCACTGAAGCTTTCTTT.

The count of this clone is one. The rearrangement uses TRBV27 and TRBJ1-4; TRBD1 matches at 10 bases. The CDR3 runs to 16 residues. Germline V lookup: CDR1 MNHEY, CDR2 SMNVEV (reference sequence). Unmatched junction bases numbered 11, after V lost 6 bases and J lost 7 bases. CDR3 DNA sequence: TGTGCCAGCAGCCAGCCCCGGGACAGGGGTGGTGAAAAACTGTTTTTT. Its protein is CASSQPRDRGGEKLFF. Supplemented by reference TRBV27 and TRBJ1-4, the full variable domain reads EAQVTQNPRYLITVTGKKLTVTCSQNMNHEYMSWYRQDPGLGLRQIYYSMNVEVTDKGDVPEGYKVSRKEKRNFPLILESPSPNQTSLYFCASSQPRDRGGEKLFFGSGTQLSVL.

On this clone itself: Other nucleotide sequences from this sample produce the same CDR3. The J gene is TRBJ2-7, the V gene TRBV30, with 12 bases aligning to TRBD1. Trimming cost V 2 bases and J 2 bases; bases outside gene matches: 4. The CDR3 has 15 residues. The germline V gene has CDR1 GTSNPN and CDR2 SVGIG (reference sequence). The CDR3 DNA sequence: TGTGCCTGGAGTATTGGGACAGGGGGCCCCTACGAGCAGTACTTC. Translated, it gives CAWSIGTGGPYEQYF.

V gene TRBV28 combines with J gene TRBJ1-5, with TRBD1 identical over 12 bases. Trimming took 10 bases from V and 5 from J; bases not matched to a gene: 9. There are 15 residues in the CDR3. Looked up from germline, CDR1 is MDHEN and CDR2 is SYDVKM. The chain's CDR3 is CATLVGTGGDQPQHF. CDR3 in DNA: TGTGCCACCCTCGTTGGGACAGGGGGCGATCAGCCCCAGCATTTT. Complete variable domain (other parts from reference TRBV28 and TRBJ1-5): DVKVTQSSRYLVKRTGEKVFLECVQDMDHENMFWYRQDPGLGLRLIYFSYDVKMKEKGDIPEGYSVSREKKERFSLILESASTNQTSMYLCATLVGTGGDQPQHFGDGTRLSIL.

There are a few counts of this clone. The chain recombines TRBV11-2 with TRBJ1-2; 8 positions match TRBD1. The V gene end was trimmed by 4 bases and the J gene end by 3 bases; junction bases not matched to a gene: 10. CDR1 is SGHAT, CDR2 FQNNGV, per germline. The CDR3 is 16 residues long. The CDR3 region is CASSYQGARYDYGYTF. The CDR3 bases are TGTGCCAGCAGCTATCAGGGGGCCCGCTATGACTATGGCTACACCTTC.

This chain uses TRBV30 with TRBJ2-6, with 9 bases identical to TRBD1. This CDR3 has 17 amino acids. With V trimmed by 7 bases and J by 0 bases, 10 bases remained unmatched. Germline V CDR1 and CDR2: GTSNPN, SVGIG (reference sequence). The CDR3 spells CAFRRGQGLSGANVLTF. CDR3 DNA sequence: TGTGCCTTCCGGCGGGGACAGGGCCTCTCTGGGGCCAACGTCCTGACTTTC.

V is TRBV5-1 and J is TRBJ2-1; possible D gene TRBD1, 6 bases. The V and J ends lost 4 bases and 0 bases respectively, with 14 bases between them. Per the germline V gene, CDR1 is SGHRS and CDR2 is YFSETQ. This CDR3 region has 16 residues. The CDR3 is CASSRTGSSSYNEQFF. The CDR3 region has the DNA TGCGCCAGCAGCCGTACAGGGTCAAGCTCCTACAATGAGCAGTTCTTC.

This clone has more than one count but fewer than ten. CDR3 nucleotides: TGTGCCAGCAGTGAAGATGGAGGGTTCAATCAGCCCCAGCATTTT. This sequence encodes CASSEDGGFNQPQHF. The chain uses TRBV2 and TRBJ1-5; D is unresolved. V was trimmed by 1 base and J by 3 bases, leaving 10 bases between them. Germline CDR1 is SNHLY and CDR2 is FYNNEI. The length of the CDR3 is 15 residues. The full variable domain, with the rest looked up from reference TRBV2 and TRBJ1-5, is EPEVTQTPSHQVTQMGQEVILRCVPISNHLYFYWYRQILGQKVEFLVSFYNNEISEKSEIFDDQFSVERPDGSNFTLKIRSTKLEDSAMYFCASSEDGGFNQPQHFGDGTRLSIL.

This chain joins TRBV11-3 and TRBJ2-7, with TRBD1 matching 7 bases. Trimming took 5 bases from V and 6 from J; bases not matched to a gene: 10. CDR1 is SGHNT, CDR2 YENEEA, per germline. The CDR3 runs to 14 residues. The DNA of the CDR3 is TGTGCCAGCAGCGCCACGACAGGGATGGGCGAGCAGTACTTC. Translated: CASSATTGMGEQYF. Supplemented by reference TRBV11-3 and TRBJ2-7, the full variable domain reads EAGVVQSPRYKIIEKKQPVAFWCNPISGHNTLYWYLQNLGQGPELLIRYENEEAVDDSQLPKDRFSAERLKGVDSTLKIQPAELGDSAVYLCASSATTGMGEQYFGPGTRLTVT.

This clone has only a few counts. This chain links TRBV6-1 with TRBJ1-1; D gene ambiguous. Germline CDR1 reads MNHNS; CDR2 reads SASEGT. The CDR3 totals 13 residues. Trimming removed 4 bases at V and 5 bases at J, with 11 bases between. The chain's CDR3 is CASSASVVTEAFF. The CDR3 DNA sequence: TGTGCCAGCAGTGCTTCGGTTGTGACTGAAGCTTTCTTT.